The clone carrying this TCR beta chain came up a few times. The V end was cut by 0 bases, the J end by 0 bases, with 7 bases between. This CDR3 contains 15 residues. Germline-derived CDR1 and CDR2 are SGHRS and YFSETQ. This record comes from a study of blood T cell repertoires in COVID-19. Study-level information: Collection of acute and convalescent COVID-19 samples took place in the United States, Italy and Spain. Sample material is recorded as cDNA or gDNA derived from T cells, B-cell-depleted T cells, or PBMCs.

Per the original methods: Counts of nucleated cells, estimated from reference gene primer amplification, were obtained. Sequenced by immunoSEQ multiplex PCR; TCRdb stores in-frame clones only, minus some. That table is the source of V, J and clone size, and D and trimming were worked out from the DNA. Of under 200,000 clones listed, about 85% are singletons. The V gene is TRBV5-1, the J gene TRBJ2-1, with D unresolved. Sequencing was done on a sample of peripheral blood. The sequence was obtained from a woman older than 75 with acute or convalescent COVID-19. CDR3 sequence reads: CASSLAASSYNEQFF. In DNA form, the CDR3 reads TGCGCCAGCAGCTTGGCGGCTAGCTCCTACAATGAGCAGTTCTTC.